This T cell receptor (beta chain) originates from a study of blood T cell repertoires in COVID-19. Study information: Acute and convalescent COVID-19 specimens originated in the United States, Italy and Spain. PBMCs, B-cell-depleted T cells, or T cells provided the cDNA or gDNA that made up the material.

The CDR3 runs to 14 residues. Trimming removed 2 bases at V and 2 bases at J, with 10 bases between. Germline CDR1 and CDR2: PRHDT and FYEKMQ (reference sequence). Original processing notes: Reference gene primers were amplified, and this amplification served to estimate nucleated cell counts. Clones were sequenced by immunoSEQ multiplex PCR, and TCRdb holds only the in-frame ones, with some missing. V, J and clone size derive from that table, while D and trimming were established from the DNA sequence. The data show 300,000 to 350,000 clones, around 90% seen once. The clonotype comes from a man in his late teens or twenties with active or convalescent COVID-19. The chain couples TRBV13 to TRBJ2-7, with a possible D match to TRBD2 (5 bases). Sequencing used peripheral blood. The CDR3 loop reads CASSLRGNPYEQYF. CDR3 nucleotides: TGTGCCAGCAGCTTACGAGGGAACCCCTACGAGCAGTACTTC.